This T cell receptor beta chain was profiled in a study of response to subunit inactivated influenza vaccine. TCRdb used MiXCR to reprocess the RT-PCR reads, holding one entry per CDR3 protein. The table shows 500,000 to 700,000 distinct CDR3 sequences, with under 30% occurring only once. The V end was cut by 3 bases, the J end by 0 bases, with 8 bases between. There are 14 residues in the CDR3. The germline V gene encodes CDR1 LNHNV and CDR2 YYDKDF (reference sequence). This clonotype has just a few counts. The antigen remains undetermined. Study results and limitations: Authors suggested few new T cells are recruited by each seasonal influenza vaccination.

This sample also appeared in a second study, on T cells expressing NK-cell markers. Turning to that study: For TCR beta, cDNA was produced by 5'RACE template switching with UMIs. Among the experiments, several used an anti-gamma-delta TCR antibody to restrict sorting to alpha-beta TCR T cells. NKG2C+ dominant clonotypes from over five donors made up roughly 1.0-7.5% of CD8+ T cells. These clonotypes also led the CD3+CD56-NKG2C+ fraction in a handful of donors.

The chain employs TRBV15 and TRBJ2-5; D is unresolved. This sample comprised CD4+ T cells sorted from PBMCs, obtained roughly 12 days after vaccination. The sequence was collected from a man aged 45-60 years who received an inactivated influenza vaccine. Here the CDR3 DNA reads TGTGCCACCAGCAGGGACCTCGACCAAGAGACCCAGTACTTC. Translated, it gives CATSRDLDQETQYF.